A selection of T cell receptor beta chains follows, all from one sample in a study of brain metastases from non-small cell lung cancer. Generated by immunoSEQ multiplex PCR, the TCRdb table keeps only in-frame clones and is missing some. The sample records approximately 2,500 clones, under 85% being singletons. The sequencing sample was made of tissue from a brain metastasis. These receptors all come from a donor over 35 with non-small cell lung cancer. Each CDR3 is given with its conserved first and last residue. Fields, in order: clone size, J gene, D gene, V gene, CDR3 protein, CDR3 DNA. D genes are given only for firm matches. The listing skips clone size in some rows; elsewhere it reads once, few, many or a size class.

NA TRBJ1-5 NA TRBV28 CASSLWSQPQHF TGTGCCAGCAGTTTATGGAGTCAGCCCCAGCATTTT
NA TRBJ1-1 NA TRBV14 CASSRTLNTEAFF TGTGCCAGCAGCCGGACGTTAAACACTGAAGCTTTCTTT
few TRBJ1-2 NA TRBV27 CASASDADIYGYTF TGTGCCAGTGCCTCAGACGCAGACATCTATGGCTACACCTTC
few TRBJ1-5 NA TRBV19 CASSVLQDTAGQPQHF TGTGCCAGTAGTGTGTTACAGGATACCGCGGGTCAGCCCCAGCATTTT
NA TRBJ2-6 NA TRBV6-2/TRBV6-3 CASSLLALPGANVLTF TGTGCCAGCAGCCTCCTAGCTCTCCCTGGGGCCAACGTCCTGACTTTC
once TRBJ2-2 NA TRBV5-1 CASSPHRDSNTGELFF TGCGCCAGCAGCCCCCACAGGGATTCTAACACCGGGGAGCTGTTTTTT
NA TRBJ2-1 NA TRBV7-9 CASNDDFGRGQFF TGTGCCAGCAACGATGACTTTGGACGGGGGCAGTTCTTC
NA TRBJ1-1 NA TRBV12-3/TRBV12-4 CASSLVGTEAFF TGTGCCAGCAGTTTAGTGGGGACTGAAGCTTTCTTT
NA TRBJ1-3 NA TRBV29-1 CSVRTTSGNTIYF TGCAGCGTTAGGACAACCTCTGGAAACACCATATATTTT
NA TRBJ2-1 TRBD2 TRBV28 CASSLSGLAGTNEQFF TGTGCCAGCAGTTTATCTGGACTAGCGGGGACCAATGAGCAGTTCTTC
few TRBJ1-4 NA TRBV5-5 CASSWNQIGSLGYEKLFF TGTGCCAGCAGCTGGAATCAAATCGGAAGTCTGGGCTATGAAAAACTGTTTTTT
once TRBJ1-2 NA TRBV19 CASRDLSLYGYTF TGTGCCAGTAGGGACCTCTCCCTCTATGGCTACACCTTC
NA TRBJ1-6 NA TRBV7-8 CGVGSYNSPLHF TGTGGGGTCGGCTCCTATAATTCACCCCTCCACTTT
few TRBJ2-4 TRBD1 TRBV9 CASSAETGTIQYF TGTGCCAGCAGCGCAGAGACAGGGACCATTCAGTACTTC
NA TRBJ2-3 NA TRBV28 CGAMGTTDTQYF TGTGGGGCGATGGGAACGACGGATACGCAGTATTTT
large TRBJ2-3 TRBD2 TRBV7-3 CASSRLAGATDTQYF TGTGCCAGCAGCCGCCTAGCGGGTGCCACAGATACGCAGTATTTT
NA TRBJ2-3 NA TRBV28 CATWWTITDTQYF TGTGCCACGTGGTGGACAATCACAGATACGCAGTATTTT
NA TRBJ1-2 NA TRBV7-6 CASSLGGVYGYTF TGTGCCAGCAGCTTAGGGGGGGTGTATGGCTACACCTTC
few TRBJ1-4 NA TRBV2 CASSDWSGEKLFF TGTGCCAGCAGTGATTGGAGCGGGGAAAAACTGTTTTTT
NA TRBJ1-4 NA TRBV5-4 CASSQGGANEKLFF TGTGCCAGCAGCCAAGGGGGGGCTAATGAAAAACTGTTTTTT
NA TRBJ1-2 NA TRBV5-1 CASSDPGVPHGYTF TGCGCCAGCAGCGACCCGGGAGTCCCCCATGGCTACACCTTC
NA TRBJ2-5 TRBD1 TRBV18 CASSPPGQGGETQYF TGTGCCAGCTCACCCCCCGGACAGGGCGGAGAGACCCAGTACTTC
NA TRBJ1-1 NA TRBV7-9 CASSLVVGDEAFF TGTGCCAGCAGCTTAGTGGTAGGGGATGAAGCTTTCTTT
NA TRBJ2-1 TRBD1 TRBV7-7 CASSLPPGTGFINEQFF TGTGCCAGCAGCCTACCACCCGGGACAGGGTTTATCAATGAGCAGTTCTTC
NA TRBJ2-5 NA TRBV6-2/TRBV6-3 CASSYGPSFQETQYF TGTGCCAGCAGTTACGGACCGAGTTTCCAAGAGACCCAGTACTTC
NA TRBJ2-7 NA TRBV29-1 CSVRGGQGYYEQYF TGCAGCGTCCGGGGGGGACAGGGATACTACGAGCAGTACTTC
once TRBJ1-2 NA TRBV9 CASSVDGRTMGGYTF TGTGCCAGCAGCGTAGACGGTAGAACTATGGGGGGCTACACCTTC
NA TRBJ2-3 NA TRBV2 CASSEETGDTQYF TGTGCCAGCAGTGAGGAGACAGGAGATACGCAGTATTTT
NA TRBJ2-5 TRBD2 TRBV19 CASRAGGETQYF TGTGCCAGTCGAGCGGGAGGAGAGACCCAGTACTTC
NA TRBJ2-5 TRBD1 TRBV28 CASSTRQGDGETQYF TGTGCCAGCAGTACCCGACAGGGGGACGGGGAGACCCAGTACTTC
once TRBJ2-7 NA TRBV28 CAISTTGFTYEQYF TGTGCCATCTCTACTACTGGGTTCACCTACGAGCAGTACTTC
NA TRBJ2-7 TRBD2 TRBV27 CASSFSQTSGRYEQYF TGTGCCAGCAGTTTTTCTCAGACTAGCGGGAGATACGAGCAGTACTTC
NA TRBJ2-1 NA TRBV7-2 CASSSELYNEQFF TGTGCCAGCAGCTCTGAGCTCTACAATGAGCAGTTCTTC
NA TRBJ2-7 TRBD1 TRBV7-2 CASSVPGQGTYEQYF TGTGCCAGCAGCGTCCCGGGACAGGGTACCTACGAGCAGTACTTC
NA TRBJ2-1 TRBD2 TRBV28 CASSLWGTSGSNEQFF TGTGCCAGCAGTTTATGGGGGACTAGCGGGAGCAATGAGCAGTTCTTC
NA TRBJ2-5 TRBD2 TRBV7-9 CASRQGTKKTQYF TGTGCCAGCCGCCAAGGGACTAAAAAAACCCAGTACTTC
NA TRBJ1-2 TRBD1 TRBV2 CASMTGGSGYTF TGTGCCAGCATGACAGGGGGCAGTGGCTACACCTTC
NA TRBJ2-1 TRBD2 TRBV7-3 CASSKASGSSYNEQFF TGTGCCAGCAGCAAAGCTAGCGGGAGCTCCTACAATGAGCAGTTCTTC
NA TRBJ2-5 TRBD2 TRBV28 CASSPPGLAGGAETQYF TGTGCCAGCAGTCCCCCTGGACTAGCGGGAGGGGCGGAGACCCAGTACTTC
NA TRBJ1-4 TRBD1 TRBV10-3 CAISARQGFSGVEKLFF TGTGCCATCAGTGCCAGACAGGGGTTTAGCGGAGTGGAAAAACTGTTTTTT
NA TRBJ2-1 TRBD2 TRBV6-5 CASSPTSGMVNEQFF TGTGCCAGCAGTCCAACTAGCGGGATGGTCAATGAGCAGTTCTTC
NA TRBJ1-1 NA TRBV6-5 CASSYSKGGNTEAFF TGTGCCAGCAGTTACTCAAAGGGGGGCAACACTGAAGCTTTCTTT
NA TRBJ2-2 NA TRBV2 CASAEISGTGELFF TGTGCCAGCGCAGAGATTTCAGGCACCGGGGAGCTGTTTTTT
NA TRBJ1-1 NA TRBV28 CASRGDTEAFF TGTGCCAGCAGGGGGGACACTGAAGCTTTCTTT
NA TRBJ2-7 TRBD2 TRBV27 CASKASGRINHEQYF TGTGCCAGCAAGGCTAGCGGGAGAATTAACCACGAGCAGTACTTC
NA TRBJ2-6 NA TRBV6-5 CASSYWIPGANVLTF TGTGCCAGCAGTTACTGGATCCCTGGGGCCAACGTCCTGACTTTC
once TRBJ2-5 NA TRBV2 CASRDVGASETQYF TGTGCCAGCAGGGACGTGGGGGCGAGTGAGACCCAGTACTTC
hyperexpanded TRBJ2-7 NA TRBV7-9 CASSLLLSEQYF TGTGCCAGCAGCTTATTACTTAGCGAGCAGTACTTC
NA TRBJ1-2 TRBD1 TRBV7-9 CASSLRQGLDGYTF TGTGCCAGCAGCCTAAGACAGGGCTTGGATGGCTACACCTTC
NA TRBJ2-7 NA TRBV7-8 CASAPRASQEGEQYF TGTGCCAGCGCTCCGAGGGCTAGTCAAGAGGGCGAGCAGTACTTC